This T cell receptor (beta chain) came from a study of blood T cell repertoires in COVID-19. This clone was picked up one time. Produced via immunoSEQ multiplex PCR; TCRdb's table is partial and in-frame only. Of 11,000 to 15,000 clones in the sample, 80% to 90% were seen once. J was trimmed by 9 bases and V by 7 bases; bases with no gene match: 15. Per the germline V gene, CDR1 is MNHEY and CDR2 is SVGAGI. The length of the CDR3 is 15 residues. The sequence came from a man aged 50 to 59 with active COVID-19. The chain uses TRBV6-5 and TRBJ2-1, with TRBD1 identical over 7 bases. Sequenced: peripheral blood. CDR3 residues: CASKQRYRGLIEQFF. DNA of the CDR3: TGTGCCAGCAAACAACGGTACAGGGGATTGATTGAGCAGTTCTTC.